A single T cell receptor beta chain is shown here with its context. This clone's antigen is unknown. There are no base qualities to consult, and no much larger clone falls within one base. The sample originates from a study of blood T cell repertoires in COVID-19 (dated by TCRdb to between 2020 and 2021). Describing the broader study: Samples from collaborators originated in the United States, Italy and Spain and spanned both the acute and convalescent phases of COVID-19. The repertoires were made available in a free public database intended to serve as a resource for research on the immune response to SARS-CoV-2. Deeply sampled blood TCRbeta repertoires from subjects exposed to, actively infected with, or recovered from COVID-19 were included in the dataset. The prospective study material was composed of cDNA or gDNA derived from T cells, B-cell-depleted T cells, or PBMCs. The samples were drawn from two sources: the first 160 participants of the ongoing ImmuneRACE study, and approximately 1,300 subjects contributed by 6 global collaborators. Where available, HLA class I and class II types were taken from metadata supplied by the sample provider and were not determined by assay-based typing. A de-identified subject ID, COVID-19 status, age in years and sex were almost always included in the sample metadata. The full study reports these points: How much clinical and demographic metadata was included differed by source and by participant, and the metadata was provided uncurated.

Clipping removes 5 bases from V and 0 bases from J, with 3 as the unmatched junction base count. Spanning cysteine to phenylalanine, the CDR3 consists of 14 amino acids. The CDR3 DNA has 42 bases and is translated from base 1. CDR1 and CDR2 were assigned from the germline V gene as SNHLY and FYNNEI. TCRbeta CDR3 regions were amplified from genomic DNA using the immunoSEQ Assay, a bias-controlled multiplex PCR. The authors' pipeline ran thus. The number of nucleated cells in each sample was estimated by amplification of reference gene primers within the assay. Sequence reads were collapsed and filtered to measure the absolute abundance of every unique TCRbeta CDR3 rearrangement. For each sample, productive Simpson clonality was calculated as the square root of Simpson's diversity index over productive rearrangements. TCRdb stores this immuneACCESS table with in-frame sequences only. Part of the clones is absent; in the studies checked, under half of the shortfall reflects unresolved V genes, and no reason is known for the rest. For V, J and clone size, that table is used; D and trimming come from the DNA. The sample table contains tens of thousands of clones; only one count was recorded for around 80% of them. Under 15% of the sample lies in the top ten.

Collaborating institutions collected whole blood in K2EDTA tubes following their own protocols. For TCRbeta analysis, collaborators shipped samples in one of three forms: frozen whole blood, isolated PBMCs, or DNA extracted from either of those sample types. The rearrangement combines TRBV2 with TRBJ1-1, and TRBD1 matches 7 of the central bases. The sequencing input was peripheral blood. The clonotype was recovered from a human donor in a cohort sampled during active COVID-19. The DNA reads TGTGCCAGCAGTACAGGGGTGCTGAACACTGAAGCTTTCTTT. It codes for CASSTGVLNTEAFF.